This T cell receptor (beta chain) was profiled in a study of cytomegalovirus exposure and HLA in healthy donors. Details on this clone: The antigen is undetermined.

Study findings and constraints: In vitro confirmation showed three CMV-associated chains to be CMV antigen specific. Information on immune exposure was restricted to one variable (CMV serostatus). Cytomegalovirus association was listed for 164 TCR beta chains.

All the people who gave samples were healthy bone marrow donors. 13 Jbeta primers and 60 Vbeta primers were used for the PCR. Profiled with immunoSEQ multiplex PCR; TCRdb holds only in-frame clones, not every one. The sample records roughly 230,000 clones, roughly 81% being singletons. In germline, CDR1 is MGHRA, CDR2 YSYEKL. Losses at the gene ends were 0 bases for V and 4 bases for J; bases not matched to a gene: 5. The CDR3 is 15 residues long. The chain is built from TRBV4-1 and TRBJ1-2; TRBD1 matches at 7 bases. Sequencing input: PBMCs. This clonotype was obtained from a girl aged 2-10 years in good health and CMV-seronegative. CDR3 residues: CASSQDPAGGYGYTF. In DNA, the CDR3 is TGCGCCAGCAGCCAAGACCCCGCAGGGGGCTATGGCTACACCTTC.